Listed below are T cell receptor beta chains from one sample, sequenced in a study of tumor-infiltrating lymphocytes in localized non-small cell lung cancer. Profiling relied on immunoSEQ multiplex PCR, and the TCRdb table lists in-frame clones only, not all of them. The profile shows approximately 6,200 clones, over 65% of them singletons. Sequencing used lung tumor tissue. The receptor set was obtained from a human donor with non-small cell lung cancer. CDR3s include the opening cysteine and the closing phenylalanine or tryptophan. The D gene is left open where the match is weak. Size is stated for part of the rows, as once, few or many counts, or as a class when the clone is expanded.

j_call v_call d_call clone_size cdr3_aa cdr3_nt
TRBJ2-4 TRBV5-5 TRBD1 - CASSSLQQGDIQYF TGTGCCAGCAGCTCCCTGCAACAGGGGGACATTCAGTACTTC
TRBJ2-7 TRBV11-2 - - CASQTRQGPYEQYF TGTGCCAGCCAAACTAGGCAGGGCCCTTACGAGCAGTACTTC
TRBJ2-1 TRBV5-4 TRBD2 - CASSRQGRGEVNEQFF TGTGCCAGCAGCCGCCAGGGGCGGGGGGAAGTTAATGAGCAGTTCTTC
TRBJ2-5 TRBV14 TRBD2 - CASSHPAGVWETQYF TGTGCCAGCAGCCATCCAGCGGGAGTTTGGGAGACCCAGTACTTC
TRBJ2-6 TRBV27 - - CASSPTQGGITHTRSGANVLTF TGTGCCAGCAGCCCAACACAGGGAGGTATAACCCACACGCGCTCTGGGGCCAACGTCCTGACTTTC
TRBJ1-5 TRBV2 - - CASSDLGDQPQHF TGTGCCAGCAGTGATCTCGGAGATCAGCCCCAGCATTTT
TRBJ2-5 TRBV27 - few CASSLRVGETQYF TGTGCCAGCAGTTTAAGGGTTGGGGAGACCCAGTACTTC
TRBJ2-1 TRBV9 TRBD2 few CASSVRTSAEQFF TGTGCCAGCAGCGTCCGGACTAGTGCTGAGCAGTTCTTC
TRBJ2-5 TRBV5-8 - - CASSLRGVETQYF TGTGCCAGCAGCTTACGGGGAGTTGAGACCCAGTACTTC
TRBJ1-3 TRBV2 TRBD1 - CASSPTTGRGNTIYF TGTGCCAGCAGTCCTACGACAGGGAGGGGAAACACCATATATTTT
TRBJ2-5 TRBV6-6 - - CASREYQETQYF TGTGCCAGCAGGGAGTACCAAGAGACCCAGTACTTC
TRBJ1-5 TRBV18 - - CASSPQGKDQPQHF TGTGCCAGCTCACCGCAGGGTAAGGATCAGCCCCAGCATTTT
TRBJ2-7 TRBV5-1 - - CASSPRGTVPYEQYF TGCGCCAGCAGCCCCCGGGGGACAGTCCCCTACGAGCAGTACTTC
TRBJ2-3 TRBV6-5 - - CASSGWDSTTDTQYF TGTGCCAGCAGTGGCTGGGACTCGACTACAGATACGCAGTATTTT
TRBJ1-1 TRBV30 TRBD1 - CAWKRDRGRTTEAFF TGTGCCTGGAAGAGGGACAGGGGACGTACCACTGAAGCTTTCTTT
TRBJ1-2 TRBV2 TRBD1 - CASTISRTGIKGYTF TGTGCCAGCACCATATCACGGACAGGGATAAAGGGCTACACCTTC
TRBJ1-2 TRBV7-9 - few CASSLTGTGNGYTF TGTGCCAGCAGCTTAACCGGGACCGGGAATGGCTACACCTTC
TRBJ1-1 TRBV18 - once CASSSRGSTEAFF TGTGCCAGCTCATCCCGGGGGAGCACTGAAGCTTTCTTT
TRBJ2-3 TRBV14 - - CASSQDVSTATSTDTQYF TGTGCCAGCAGCCAGGACGTTTCGACAGCTACGAGCACAGATACGCAGTATTTT
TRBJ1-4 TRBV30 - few CASQGRNEKLFF TGTGCCTCGCAGGGGAGGAATGAAAAACTGTTTTTT
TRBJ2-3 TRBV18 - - CASSPSGGADTQYF TGTGCCAGCTCACCTTCTGGGGGTGCAGATACGCAGTATTTT
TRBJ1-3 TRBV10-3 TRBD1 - CAIRPGTGKIGGAGNTIYF TGTGCCATCAGACCCGGGACAGGGAAGATAGGGGGAGCTGGAAACACCATATATTTT
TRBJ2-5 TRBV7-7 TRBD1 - CASSKTGGQETQYF TGTGCTAGCTCAAAAACAGGGGGGCAAGAGACCCAGTACTTC
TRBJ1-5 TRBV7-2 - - CASTLSIVQPQHF TGTGCCAGCACCCTGAGTATAGTCCAGCCCCAGCATTTT
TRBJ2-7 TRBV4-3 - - CASSQVGGYEQYF TGCGCCAGCAGCCAAGTAGGAGGCTACGAGCAGTACTTC
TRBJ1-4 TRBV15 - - CATSRPGVLLAKLFF TGTGCCACCAGCAGACCGGGGGTCCTGCTTGCAAAACTGTTTTTT
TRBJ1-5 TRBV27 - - CASRSQGAGNQPQHF TGTGCCAGCAGAAGCCAGGGAGCGGGCAATCAGCCCCAGCATTTT
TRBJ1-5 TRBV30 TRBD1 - CAWDRDDQPQHF TGTGCCTGGGACAGGGACGATCAGCCCCAGCATTTT
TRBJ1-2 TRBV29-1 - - CSVPGTRRGYTF TGCAGCGTCCCCGGGACACGTAGGGGCTACACCTTC
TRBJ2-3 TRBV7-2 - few CASSLAWGSTDTQYF TGTGCCAGCAGCTTAGCCTGGGGTAGCACAGATACGCAGTATTTT
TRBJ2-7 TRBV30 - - CAWSSGHNFPYEQYF TGTGCCTGGAGCTCCGGACACAACTTTCCCTACGAGCAGTACTTC
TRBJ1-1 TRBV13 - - CASSLAREGEAFF TGTGCCAGCAGCTTAGCCAGGGAGGGTGAAGCTTTCTTT
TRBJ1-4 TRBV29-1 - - CSVSWGPNEKLFF TGCAGCGTTTCTTGGGGCCCTAATGAAAAACTGTTTTTT
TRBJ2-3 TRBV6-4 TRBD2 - CASSPSGVTDTQYF TGTGCCAGCAGTCCTAGCGGGGTCACAGATACGCAGTATTTT
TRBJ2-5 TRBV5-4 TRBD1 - CASSFPTGGGETQYF TGTGCCAGCAGCTTTCCGACAGGGGGTGGGGAGACCCAGTACTTC
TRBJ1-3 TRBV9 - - CASSVDSGTGNTIYF TGTGCCAGCAGCGTAGACTCCGGCACTGGAAACACCATATATTTT
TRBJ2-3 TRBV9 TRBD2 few CASSERGVADTQYF TGTGCCAGCAGCGAGCGGGGGGTGGCGGATACGCAGTATTTT
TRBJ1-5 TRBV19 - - CASSMPGLYQPQHF TGTGCCAGTAGTATGCCCGGCCTTTATCAGCCCCAGCATTTT
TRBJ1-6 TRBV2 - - CASSGSPLHF TGTGCCAGCAGCGGTTCACCCCTCCACTTT
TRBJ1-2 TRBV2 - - CASMGGNYGYTF TGTGCCAGCATGGGGGGAAACTATGGCTACACCTTC
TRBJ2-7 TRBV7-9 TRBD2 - CASSSRTSVSYEQYF TGTGCCAGCAGCTCCCGGACTAGCGTATCCTACGAGCAGTACTTC
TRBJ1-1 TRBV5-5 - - CASSVAVIEVDTEAFF TGTGCCAGCAGCGTAGCGGTAATTGAAGTGGACACTGAAGCTTTCTTT
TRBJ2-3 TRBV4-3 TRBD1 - CASSQDSGTGRTDTQYF TGCGCCAGCAGCCAAGACAGCGGGACAGGGCGCACAGATACGCAGTATTTT
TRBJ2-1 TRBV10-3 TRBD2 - CAISPTVAGGPNEQFF TGTGCCATCAGCCCTACCGTAGCGGGGGGGCCCAATGAGCAGTTCTTC
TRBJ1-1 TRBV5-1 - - CASSSGYGVLGEAFF TGCGCCAGCAGCTCCGGATATGGGGTTCTAGGGGAAGCTTTCTTT
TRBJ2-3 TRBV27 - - CASRPFSTDTQYF TGTGCCAGCAGGCCATTCAGCACAGATACGCAGTATTTT